Listed below are T cell receptor beta chains from one sample, sequenced in a study of T cell responses to AZD1222 COVID-19 vaccine. Libraries were prepared by immunoSEQ multiplex PCR; TCRdb keeps only in-frame clonotypes and omits some of them. This sample has more than 150,000 clones, with about 90% found just once. The sequences come from peripheral blood, collected 28 days after the second AZD1222 dose. Receptors originate from an adult who received the AZD1222 COVID-19 vaccine. The CDR3 runs from the conserved cysteine through the conserved F or W. D genes are given only for firm matches. The size field is filled for only some rows; it gives once, few, many or a size class.

d_gene	abundance	v_gene	j_gene	len	CDR3nt	CDR3aa
-	once	TRBV30	TRBJ1-6	12	TGTGCCTGGAGTGTTTGGTGGTCACCCCTCCACTTT	CAWSVWWSPLHF
-	-	TRBV3-1/TRBV3-2	TRBJ2-7	14	TGTGCCAGCAGCCTGACTGGACAGTCCTACGAGCAGTACTTC	CASSLTGQSYEQYF
TRBD1	-	TRBV2	TRBJ1-2	14	TGTGCCAGCAGTGGACAGGGGAGGAACTATGGCTACACCTTC	CASSGQGRNYGYTF
TRBD2	-	TRBV9	TRBJ2-3	16	TGTGCCAGCAGCGTAGATCAAGCGGGGGGGACAGATACGCAGTATTTT	CASSVDQAGGTDTQYF
TRBD2	-	TRBV9	TRBJ2-5	15	TGTGCCAGCAGCGTAGAGGGCGGGGGGGCCGAGACCCAGTACTTC	CASSVEGGGAETQYF
-	-	TRBV28	TRBJ1-4	12	TGTGCCAGCAGTTTATTGCAGGGCTTCCTGTTTTTT	CASSLLQGFLFF
TRBD2	once	TRBV6-5	TRBJ2-1	15	TGTGCCAGCAGAATGACTAGCGGAAATGACAATGAGCAGTTCTTC	CASRMTSGNDNEQFF
-	-	TRBV21-1	TRBJ1-3	16	TGTGCCAGCAGGACGAACACGCAGAGCTCTGGAAACACCATATATTTT	CASRTNTQSSGNTIYF
-	-	TRBV30	TRBJ2-5	15	TGTGCCTGGAGTGTAGGGGGGAGGGCCCGGGAGACCCAGTACTTC	CAWSVGGRARETQYF
-	-	TRBV30	TRBJ2-5	13	TGTGCCTGGAGCCAAGGTCCCGTGGAGACCCAGTACTTC	CAWSQGPVETQYF
-	-	TRBV28	TRBJ1-1	14	TGTGCCAGCAGTTTGACGGGGGAATTTACTGAAGCTTTCTTT	CASSLTGEFTEAFF
TRBD1	-	TRBV5-4	TRBJ2-2	14	TGTGCCAGCAGCCTGGGACAGGGCCCCGGGGAGCTGTTTTTT	CASSLGQGPGELFF
TRBD1	-	TRBV11-3	TRBJ2-1	14	TGTGCCAGCAGCCCGCGGACAGGGGGCAATGAGCAGTTCTTC	CASSPRTGGNEQFF
TRBD2	-	TRBV29-1	TRBJ2-7	16	TGCAGCGTTGGACTAGCGGGGGGCCTTAGCTCCTACGAGCAGTACTTC	CSVGLAGGLSSYEQYF
-	once	TRBV5-4	TRBJ1-2	15	TGTGCCAGCAGCTTGAGACAGCTCAGTGGGGGGGGCTACACCTTC	CASSLRQLSGGGYTF
-	-	TRBV6-5	TRBJ2-3	13	TGTGCCAGCAGTTACTCGGGGGCAGATACGCAGTATTTT	CASSYSGADTQYF
-	-	TRBV4-1	TRBJ2-7	15	TGCGCCAGCAGCCAGTGGACAGCCAACTCCTACGAGCAGTACTTC	CASSQWTANSYEQYF
TRBD1	-	TRBV19	TRBJ1-5	17	TGTGCCAGTAGTACCCGGGGACAGTCCTATAGCAATCAGCCCCAGCATTTT	CASSTRGQSYSNQPQHF
TRBD1	once	TRBV28	TRBJ2-7	14	TGTGCCAGCAGTTCCCCGGGACAGCCCTACGAGCAGTACTTC	CASSSPGQPYEQYF
TRBD1	-	TRBV2	TRBJ2-5	18	TGTGCCAGCAGGAAGACAGGGGGCCAAGTCCGAACGGGAGAGACCCAGTACTTC	CASRKTGGQVRTGETQYF
-	once	TRBV7-2	TRBJ2-3	15	TGTGCCAGCAGCTTAGTCGGGGCCCCCACAGATACGCAGTATTTT	CASSLVGAPTDTQYF
-	-	TRBV30	TRBJ1-2	17	TGTGCCTGGAGTGACTCGTTCCTAGGGCAGCCTAACTATGGCTACACCTTC	CAWSDSFLGQPNYGYTF
-	-	TRBV3-1/TRBV3-2	TRBJ2-7	11	TGTGCCAGCAGCCAAGTCGACGAGCAGTACTTC	CASSQVDEQYF
-	once	TRBV5-1	TRBJ2-3	15	TGCGCCAGCAGCTTAAGTTGGGGCGGCACAGATACGCAGTATTTT	CASSLSWGGTDTQYF
TRBD1	-	TRBV7-9	TRBJ2-1	19	TGTGCCAGCAGCTGGCTAGGGATCAGGGGGCGTATAACGGACAATGAGCAGTTCTTC	CASSWLGIRGRITDNEQFF
-	-	TRBV6-5	TRBJ1-6	13	TGTGCCAGCAGTCGCCGACACAATTCACCCCTCCACTTT	CASSRRHNSPLHF
-	-	TRBV19	TRBJ1-5	14	TGTGCCAGTAGTATTTTTAGAGGGAATCAGCCCCAGCATTTT	CASSIFRGNQPQHF
TRBD2	-	TRBV7-2	TRBJ2-7	15	TGTGCCAGCAGCAGCTCCGGGACTAGGCCCTACGAGCAGTACTTC	CASSSSGTRPYEQYF
-	-	TRBV6-5	TRBJ1-1	14	TGTGCCAGCAGTTACTCGGACGGGGGCACTGAAGCTTTCTTT	CASSYSDGGTEAFF
-	-	TRBV24-1	TRBJ2-1	16	TGTGCCACCAGTGATCCCTACAGCTACTCCTACAATGAGCAGTTCTTC	CATSDPYSYSYNEQFF
TRBD1	-	TRBV5-1	TRBJ2-7	15	TGCGCCAGCAGCTTGGGAGGGACAGGCTCCTACGAGCAGTACTTC	CASSLGGTGSYEQYF
-	-	TRBV7-9	TRBJ1-1	14	TGTGCCAGCAGCTTTGCCAAGCGGAACACTGAAGCTTTCTTT	CASSFAKRNTEAFF
TRBD2	-	TRBV3-1/TRBV3-2	TRBJ2-1	15	TGTGCCAGCAGCCAAGAGACTAGCGCTTACAATGAGCAGTTCTTC	CASSQETSAYNEQFF
-	-	TRBV18	TRBJ2-5	13	TGTGCCAGCTCACCACAGGGTCGGGAGACCCAGTACTTC	CASSPQGRETQYF
-	-	TRBV5-1	TRBJ1-1	14	TGCGCCAGCAGCTTGGCCACGGCGAACACTGAAGCTTTCTTT	CASSLATANTEAFF
TRBD1	-	TRBV29-1	TRBJ2-7	11	TGCAGCGTAAGGACAGGGTTTGAGCAGTACTTC	CSVRTGFEQYF
-	-	TRBV30	TRBJ1-2	14	TGTGCCTGGCCGAAGGAACAGGGTAGGGGCGGCTACACCTTC	CAWPKEQGRGGYTF
TRBD1	-	TRBV11-2	TRBJ1-2	16	TGTGCCAGCAGCTTAGAGTGGGGTCAGGGGGCGAGCGGCTACACCTTC	CASSLEWGQGASGYTF
TRBD1	-	TRBV11-1	TRBJ2-7	13	TGTGCCAGCAGCCGGGACAGTATTTACGAGCAGTACTTC	CASSRDSIYEQYF
-	-	TRBV19	TRBJ2-3	17	TGTGCCAGTAGTATAGATCCCGGAATAGCGGTCACAGATACGCAGTATTTT	CASSIDPGIAVTDTQYF
-	-	TRBV28	TRBJ1-1	14	TGTGCCAGCAGTTTGGTGCGGCTCGGCACTGAAGCTTTCTTT	CASSLVRLGTEAFF
-	-	TRBV11-2	TRBJ1-6	15	TGTGCCAGCAGCACCCAGGGTGGCCTTATTTCACCCCTCCACTTT	CASSTQGGLISPLHF
-	few	TRBV4-2	TRBJ1-3	15	TGTGCCAGCAGCCGACAGTTTTTCTCTGGAAACACCATATATTTT	CASSRQFFSGNTIYF
-	-	TRBV7-9	TRBJ1-2	16	TGTGCCAGCAGCCTCCCTGGACAGACGCTAAGCTATGGCTACACCTTC	CASSLPGQTLSYGYTF
-	-	TRBV28	TRBJ2-7	16	TGTGCCAGCACCCCTCTATTCGACAGGAGCTCCTACGAGCAGTACTTC	CASTPLFDRSSYEQYF
TRBD2	-	TRBV4-2	TRBJ2-7	14	TGTGCCAGCAGCCGGACTAGCGGAATATACGAGCAGTACTTC	CASSRTSGIYEQYF
TRBD2	-	TRBV7-2	TRBJ2-7	15	TGTGCCAGCAGCGCCGGACTAGCGGGAGGTCACGAGCAGTACTTC	CASSAGLAGGHEQYF
TRBD1	-	TRBV6-5	TRBJ1-3	15	TGTGCCAGCAGCCATCTTCAGGGGGCAGGAAACACCATATATTTT	CASSHLQGAGNTIYF
-	-	TRBV12-3/TRBV12-4	TRBJ2-1	13	TGTGCCAGCAGTTCGCCAAATTACAATGAGCAGTTCTTC	CASSSPNYNEQFF
TRBD1	-	TRBV5-1	TRBJ1-3	15	TGCGCCAGCAGCTTCTCAGGGGGCACTGGAAACACCATATATTTT	CASSFSGGTGNTIYF
-	-	TRBV12-2	TRBJ2-1	16	TGTGCAAGTCGCTTAGTGGGACTAGCGGAGGACAATGAGCAGTTCTTC	CASRLVGLAEDNEQFF
-	-	TRBV27	TRBJ2-7	17	TGTGCCAGCAGTTTATTCCCCCCCAGGGGACCCCGCTACGAGCAGTACTTC	CASSLFPPRGPRYEQYF